This T cell receptor (beta chain) stems from a study of T cells in Graves' hyperthyroidism and ophthalmopathy. Study-level findings and limits: Most thyroid clonotypes expanded above 0.001 were also detected in blood. Stable hyperthyroidism was told apart from ophthalmopathy by a model built on 13 V-J features.

There were TCR beta CDR3 regions amplified from RNA transcripts. The HTBI primer set served for first-round RT-PCR of the TCR CDR3. One entry per CDR3 protein, called by TCRdb with MiXCR from the multiplex PCR reads. Among over 500,000 distinct CDR3 sequences listed, roughly 16% were seen once. The germline V gene encodes CDR1 MNHNS and CDR2 SASEGT. J lost 5 bases, V lost 7 bases, and 10 bases had no gene match. This CDR3 is built from 14 residues. This clonotype was detected ten times or more. Its specificity is unknown. J is TRBJ2-5 and V is TRBV6-1; the match to TRBD2 covers 7 bases. The TCR comes from a woman in her 30s with Graves' ophthalmopathy. The sequenced material came from blood. This CDR3 reads CASKVGGPGETQYF. The CDR3 coding sequence is TGTGCCAGCAAGGTGGGAGGGCCCGGGGAGACCCAGTACTTC.